The next 9 T cell receptor beta chains were all read from a single sample in a study of cytomegalovirus exposure and HLA in healthy donors. Generated by immunoSEQ multiplex PCR, the TCRdb table keeps only in-frame clones and is missing some. The data show around 71,000 clones, with approximately 94% seen just once and around 1.5% held by the top ten. Sequences were obtained from PBMCs. These receptors all stem from a man between 18 and 35 years old in good health and CMV-seropositive.

This rearrangement joins TRBV19 to TRBJ2-3, with 11 bases lining up with TRBD2. Looked up from germline, CDR1 is LNHDA and CDR2 is SQIVND (reference sequence). V dropped 2 bases and J dropped 0; count of bases not matched to a gene: 19. The length of the CDR3 is 22 residues. CDR3 in DNA: TGTGCCAGTAGTATAATCTTCCCAATACTAGCGGGAGAGGCCCAAAGCACAGATACGCAGTATTTT. It translates to CASSIIFPILAGEAQSTDTQYF.

The chain combines TRBV7-9 with TRBJ2-1, with TRBD2 matching over 15 bases. The CDR3 covers 16 residues. Looked up from germline, CDR1 is SEHNR and CDR2 is FQNEAQ (reference sequence). With 6 bases clipped from V and 10 bases from J, the junction kept 10 bases outside the gene matches. CDR3 in amino acids: CASSSAGLAGGYEQFF. The CDR3, as DNA: TGTGCCAGCAGTTCGGCGGGACTAGCGGGAGGATACGAGCAGTTCTTC.

V and J are TRBV10-3 and TRBJ2-1, with D tentatively TRBD1 (6 bases). Germline values: CDR1 ENHRY, CDR2 SYGVKD. This CDR3 is 12 amino acids long. Here the CDR3 reads CAIRDKYNEQFF. Here the CDR3 DNA reads TGTGCGATACGGGACAAATACAATGAGCAGTTCTTC.

CDR3 protein: CATSRRTGREQYF. In DNA, the CDR3 is TGTGCCACCAGCAGAAGGACAGGAAGGGAGCAGTACTTC. The chain is built from TRBV15 and TRBJ2-7; 7 bases are a match to TRBD1. CDR3 length: 13 residues. Trimming at V came to 2 bases and at J to 7 bases, leaving 5 bases not matched to a gene. CDR1 and CDR2 (germline): LNHNV, YYDKDF (reference sequence).

This chain joins TRBV28 and TRBJ2-5; D perhaps matches TRBD2 (6 bases). The germline gives CDR1 MDHEN, CDR2 SYDVKM. The CDR3 runs to 12 residues. Deletions cut 8 bases from V and 6 bases from J, with 13 bases between. Written as DNA, the CDR3 is TGTGCCAGCGACCGGGGGAGACAGACCCAGTACTTC. Translation: CASDRGRQTQYF.

The chain combines TRBV27 with TRBJ2-2, with TRBD1 matching over 9 bases. Per the germline V gene, CDR1 is MNHEY and CDR2 is SMNVEV (reference sequence). V shed 6 bases, J shed 4 bases, and the junction held 12 bases outside the gene matches. The CDR3 consists of 17 residues. Here the CDR3 DNA reads TGTGCCAGCAGGGACAGGGGACTTTTAACTAGCACCGGGGAGCTGTTTTTT. Translating it yields CASRDRGLLTSTGELFF.

The chain's CDR3 is CASSLEGTSGGEDTDTQYF. Here the CDR3 DNA reads TGTGCCAGCAGCTTAGAAGGGACTAGCGGGGGGGAGGACACAGATACGCAGTATTTT. The chain joins TRBV7-8 to TRBJ2-3; 16 bases align to TRBD2. The CDR3 has 19 amino acids. Germline lookup yields CDR1 SGHVS and CDR2 FQNEAQ. Trimming at V came to 1 base and at J to 2 bases, leaving 6 bases not matched to a gene.

For the CDR3, the DNA is TGCGCCAGCAGCCGAGTAGCGGGAGGGTACAATGAGCAGTTCTTC. This sequence encodes CASSRVAGGYNEQFF. V is TRBV4-1 and J is TRBJ2-1; 11 bases match TRBD2. There are 15 residues in the CDR3. V lost 4 bases and J lost 4; bases outside the gene matches: 3. CDR1 is MGHRA and CDR2 is YSYEKL in the germline V gene.

The chain joins TRBV18 to TRBJ2-5; 10 nucleotides match TRBD1. V gave up 4 bases and J gave up 4 bases; unmatched junction bases: 3. The CDR3 runs 14 residues. CDR1 and CDR2 (germline): KGHSH, LQKENI. CDR3 nucleotide sequence: TGTGCCAGCTCACTAAGACAGGGGGCAGAGACCCAGTACTTC. This translates into CASSLRQGAETQYF.